The entry that follows covers one T cell receptor (beta chain) sequence. Each sample's input was around 250 ng genomic DNA, approximately 37,500 genome equivalents. The source of the sample is a study of T cell clusters in autoimmune cytopenias. TRB rearrangements were amplified by touch-down multiplex PCR with mixed TRB-A/B primers. TCRdb re-called the multiplex PCR reads and gives one entry per CDR3 protein, without DNA. This listing includes more than 9,000 distinct CDR3 sequences. Germline V gene lookup returns CDR1 MNHNS and CDR2 SASEGT. The CDR3 is made up of 15 amino acids. Another study also made use of these data, one on T cell repertoires in aging, cancer and after chemotherapy. As that study records: Healthy donor repertoires were recorded over several months to years and showed clear clonal overlap. Around 8.8 million TCR reads were in the whole dataset.

This receptor was taken from a human donor in good health. The chain uses TRBV6-1 and TRBJ2-1; TCRdb indicates TRBD2, and absent DNA this call remains unverified. Sequenced input: peripheral blood. CDR3: CASTSPGTTIGEQFF.